The next 28 T cell receptor beta chains were all read from a single sample in a study of cytomegalovirus exposure and HLA in healthy donors. The study ran its PCR with 60 Vbeta and 13 Jbeta primers. Measured with immunoSEQ multiplex PCR; TCRdb has only the in-frame clones, and not every one. The table shows some 170,000 clones, with under 80% occurring only once. Sequences were obtained from PBMCs. These receptor sequences come from a man in his forties in good health and CMV-seronegative.

The gene calls are TRBV10-3 and TRBJ2-2; D is unclear. The germline gives CDR1 ENHRY, CDR2 SYGVKD. V was cut by 5 bases and J by 1 base, with 2 bases left in between. The CDR3 contains 12 residues. The CDR3 DNA is TGTGCCATCAGTCTGAACACCGGGGAGCTGTTTTTT. Its protein is CAISLNTGELFF.

This clone was detected only a few times. V usage is TRBV5-4 and J usage is TRBJ2-3; a weak D match, TRBD2 (6 bases). This CDR3 spans 15 amino acids. The V gene's germline CDR1 is SGHNT and CDR2 YYREEE (reference sequence). The V and J ends lost 0 bases and 2 bases respectively, with 10 bases between them. The DNA for the CDR3 is TGTGCCAGCAGCTTGGTTGGCGGGATCACAGATACGCAGTATTTT. Translated: CASSLVGGITDTQYF.

This chain connects TRBV5-4 to TRBJ2-5; D gene ambiguous. The V and J ends lost 1 base and 0 bases respectively, with 4 bases between them. This CDR3 has 13 residues. Per germline, CDR1 SGHNT and CDR2 YYREEE (reference sequence). CDR3 amino acids: CASSLIYQETQYF. CDR3 nucleotides: TGTGCCAGCAGCTTGATCTACCAAGAGACCCAGTACTTC.

The V gene is TRBV4-2, the J gene TRBJ2-1, with 9 nucleotides matching TRBD2. The CDR3 has 14 residues. The trim removed 4 bases at V and 5 bases at J, leaving 3 bases unmatched. Germline V gene lookup returns CDR1 LGHNA and CDR2 YNFKEQ. The CDR3 region has the DNA TGTGCCAGCAGCCCTAGCGGGGTAAACAATGAGCAGTTCTTC. Encoded protein: CASSPSGVNNEQFF.

The chain has TRBV5-4 and TRBJ1-1; 7 positions agree with TRBD1. The V gene end was trimmed by 4 bases and the J gene end by 6 bases; junction bases not matched to a gene: 15. Germline loops: CDR1 SGHNT, CDR2 YYREEE (reference sequence). This CDR3 is 16 amino acids long. This CDR3 reads CASSLPTGARNAEAFF. The CDR3 DNA follows: TGTGCCAGCAGCCTCCCTACAGGGGCGAGAAACGCTGAAGCTTTCTTT.

The chain links TRBV19 to TRBJ1-2; D unresolved. V was trimmed by 1 base and J by 8 bases, leaving 8 bases between them. This CDR3 region has 12 residues. The germline CDR1 and CDR2 sequences are LNHDA and SQIVND (reference sequence). The CDR3 DNA sequence: TGTGCCAGTAGTATAGGGCCCCAAGGCTACACCTTC. Amino acids: CASSIGPQGYTF.

The V gene is TRBV9, the J gene TRBJ2-1, with D possibly being TRBD1 (6 bases). V lost 3 bases and J lost 4, with 8 bases in between. Germline CDR1 SGDLS, CDR2 YYNGEE. The CDR3 sequence is 13 residues long. Written as DNA, the CDR3 is TGTGCCAGCAGCGGACAGGAGTACAATGAGCAGTTCTTC. Its translation: CASSGQEYNEQFF.

The chain has TRBV9 and TRBJ2-1; 7 bases line up with TRBD2. V lost 0 bases to trimming and J lost 8 bases; unmatched junction nucleotides: 8. This CDR3 region has 15 residues. Germline lookup yields CDR1 SGDLS and CDR2 YYNGEE. The CDR3: CASSVGRSGMDEQFF. Written as DNA, the CDR3 is TGTGCCAGCAGCGTAGGTAGAAGCGGGATGGATGAGCAGTTCTTC.

The J gene is TRBJ1-1, the V gene TRBV6-5; D is unresolved. The CDR3 runs 15 residues. Trimming shortened V by 6 bases and J by 1 base, and 15 bases separated the two germline ends. CDR1 is MNHEY and CDR2 is SVGAGI in the germline V gene. DNA of the CDR3: TGTGCCAGCAGGTTATTACCTATTTCGAACACTGAAGCTTTCTTT. This codes for CASRLLPISNTEAFF.

The chain combines TRBV29-1 with TRBJ1-2; no firm D call. Germline values: CDR1 SQVTM, CDR2 ANQGSEA. The CDR3 is 13 amino acids. Trimming pared 5 bases from V and 6 bases from J, leaving 16 bases between. CDR3 nucleotides: TGCAGCGTTCCCGGGAAGACGCGCGATGGCTACACCTTC. Protein sequence: CSVPGKTRDGYTF.

V usage is TRBV5-4 and J usage is TRBJ2-5; no firm D call. The CDR3 is made up of 13 amino acids. The germline V gene encodes CDR1 SGHNT and CDR2 YYREEE (reference sequence). The germline V and J ends were trimmed by 0 bases and 5 bases, with 8 bases remaining between them. The chain's CDR3 is CASSLDPGETQYF. In DNA, the CDR3 is TGTGCCAGCAGCTTGGATCCAGGCGAGACCCAGTACTTC. Full variable domain (remainder filled in from reference TRBV5-4 and TRBJ2-5): ETGVTQSPTHLIKTRGQQVTLRCSSQSGHNTVSWYQQALGQGPQFIFQYYREEENGRGNFPPRFSGLQFPNYSSELNVNALELDDSALYLCASSLDPGETQYFGPGTRLLVL.

The chain uses TRBV6-1 and TRBJ1-1, with D unresolved. Trimming stripped 2 bases from V and 3 bases from J, with 7 bases between. This CDR3 is 13 amino acids long. Germline values: CDR1 MNHNS, CDR2 SASEGT. CDR3: CASSETVYTEAFF. The CDR3 DNA sequence: TGTGCCAGCAGTGAAACGGTATACACTGAAGCTTTCTTT.

V is TRBV6-5 and J is TRBJ1-3; 7 nucleotides align to TRBD1. This CDR3 is built from 14 residues. Germline V gene sequence: CDR1 MNHEY, CDR2 SVGAGI. The ends lost 6 bases at V and 2 bases at J; junction bases unmatched: 4. CDR3 region: CASSPDRAGNTIYF. For the CDR3, the DNA is TGTGCCAGCAGCCCCGACAGGGCTGGAAACACCATATATTTT.

The chain employs TRBV10-3 and TRBJ2-2, with D perhaps matching TRBD2 (7 bases). Looked up from germline, CDR1 is ENHRY and CDR2 is SYGVKD. This CDR3 has 17 amino acids. V was trimmed by 8 bases and J by 1 base, leaving 20 bases between them. The CDR3 DNA reads TGTGCCATCGCCACCGAAGGGGGGGGCGAGAACACCGGGGAGCTGTTTTTT. Its translation: CAIATEGGGENTGELFF.

The genes are TRBV14 and TRBJ2-5; 8 nucleotides align to TRBD2. V trimming: 2 bases; J trimming: 4 bases; junction bases outside the gene matches: 9. Looked up from germline, CDR1 is SGHDN and CDR2 is FVKESK. The CDR3 covers 16 residues. CDR3 sequence (DNA): TGTGCCAGCAGCCAACGGACTAGCTTAAGAGGAGAGACCCAGTACTTC. It encodes CASSQRTSLRGETQYF.

This chain uses TRBV30 with TRBJ2-3; unclear D gene. Germline V gene sequence: CDR1 GTSNPN, CDR2 SVGIG (reference sequence). The CDR3 loop spans 13 amino acids. Trimming left V 6 bases short and J 8 bases short, with 18 bases between. This CDR3 is CACHAGYQRTQYF. As DNA, the CDR3 is TGTGCCTGCCATGCAGGCTATCAACGTACGCAGTATTTT.

The gene calls are TRBV7-3 and TRBJ1-5; D is undetermined. Trimming took off 10 bases at V and 2 bases at J, with 21 bases between the two ends. CDR1 is SGHTA and CDR2 is FQGTGA in the germline V gene. The CDR3 consists of 16 residues. The CDR3 nucleotides read TGTGCCATTTCGACTACGGCCCCGACGGGCAATCAGCCCCAGCATTTT. It encodes CAISTTAPTGNQPQHF. Based on the CDR3 plus reference TRBV7-3 and TRBJ1-5, the full variable domain is GAGVSQTPSNKVTEKGKYVELRCDPISGHTALYWYRQSLGQGPEFLIYFQGTGAADDSGLPNDRFFAVRPEGSVSTLKIQRTERGDSAVYLCAISTTAPTGNQPQHFGDGTRLSIL.

The genes are TRBV11-1 and TRBJ2-2; 7 bases agree with TRBD1. The germline gives CDR1 SGHAT, CDR2 FQDESV (reference sequence). The CDR3 consists of 14 residues. The ends lost 4 bases at V and 7 bases at J; junction bases unmatched: 6. CDR3 sequence: CASSSLDRDGELFF. CDR3 DNA: TGTGCCAGCAGCTCCCTCGACAGGGACGGGGAGCTGTTTTTT.

V is TRBV6-1 and J is TRBJ2-2; a weak D match, TRBD1 (7 bases). The CDR3 spans 15 residues. Germline-derived CDR1 and CDR2 are MNHNS and SASEGT. Trimming stripped 6 bases from V and 4 bases from J, with 15 bases between. The CDR3 region has the DNA TGTGCCAGCAGGTCAGGGGGGAGTGGCACCGGGGAGCTGTTTTTT. This translates into CASRSGGSGTGELFF.

The chain combines TRBV6-4 with TRBJ2-3; 9 nucleotides match TRBD2. Germline loops: CDR1 MRHNA, CDR2 SNTAGT. V lost 4 bases and J lost 0; bases outside the gene matches: 2. The CDR3 totals 15 residues. The CDR3 nucleotides read TGTGCCAGCAGTGGAGCGGGGGGTAGCACAGATACGCAGTATTTT. Its translation is CASSGAGGSTDTQYF.

V and J are TRBV5-4 and TRBJ1-3; TRBD1 aligns across 7 bases. V lost 4 bases to trimming and J lost 0 bases; unmatched junction nucleotides: 7. This CDR3 comprises 16 residues. Germline-derived CDR1 and CDR2 are SGHNT and YYREEE (reference sequence). CDR3 amino acids: CASSAGQPNSGNTIYF. The CDR3 DNA follows: TGTGCCAGCAGCGCGGGACAGCCAAACTCTGGAAACACCATATATTTT.

CDR3 region: CASSVRALDTEAFF. In DNA form, the CDR3 reads TGTGCCAGTAGTGTCAGGGCGTTGGACACTGAAGCTTTCTTT. J is TRBJ1-1 and V is TRBV19; perhaps TRBD1 as D (5 bases). The CDR3 has 14 residues. V lost 5 bases, J lost 3 bases, and 13 bases lay in between. Germline V gene data show CDR1 as LNHDA and CDR2 as SQIVND (reference sequence).

Turning to this clone: One junction end disagrees with the germline gene, perhaps due to a read error. V usage is TRBV27 and J usage is TRBJ1-1, with D unclear. The CDR3 spans 16 residues. The germline CDR1 and CDR2 sequences are MNHEY and SMNVEV (reference sequence). The chain's CDR3 is CASSLISQAPNTGAFF. The CDR3 DNA sequence: TGTGCCAGCAGTTTAATCTCCCAGGCCCCGAACACTGGAGCTTTCTTT.

The rearrangement uses TRBV25-1 and TRBJ2-2; 7 nucleotides agree with TRBD1. V shed 1 base, J shed 5 bases, and the junction held 4 bases outside the gene matches. Germline CDR1 and CDR2: MGHDK and SYGVNS. The CDR3 has 15 residues. For the CDR3, the DNA is TGTGCCAGCAGTGAATGGACAGGAAGGACCGGGGAGCTGTTTTTT. It encodes CASSEWTGRTGELFF. The whole variable domain, filled in from reference TRBV25-1 and TRBJ2-2, reads EADIYQTPRYLVIGTGKKITLECSQTMGHDKMYWYQQDPGMELHLIHYSYGVNSTEKGDLSSESTVSRIRTEHFPLTLESARPSHTSQYLCASSEWTGRTGELFFGEGSRLTVL.

V gene TRBV5-6 combines with J gene TRBJ2-3; D ambiguous. The V end lost 1 base, the J end lost 0 bases, and 9 bases lay between the germline ends. CDR3 length: 15 residues. Germline V gene data show CDR1 as SGHDT and CDR2 as YYEEEE. The CDR3 reads CASSLTVTSTDTQYF. CDR3 in DNA: TGTGCCAGCAGCTTGACAGTCACTAGCACAGATACGCAGTATTTT.

The chain joins TRBV15 to TRBJ1-2; 12 nucleotides match TRBD1. From germline, CDR1 is LNHNV and CDR2 YYDKDF (reference sequence). The CDR3 length is 16 residues. J gave up 7 bases and V 0 bases, and 6 bases lay outside the gene matches. The CDR3 loop reads CATSRDTGQGASGYTF. DNA for the CDR3: TGTGCCACCAGCAGAGATACGGGACAGGGGGCAAGTGGCTACACCTTC. The full variable domain, rest sourced from reference TRBV15 and TRBJ1-2, is DAMVIQNPRYQVTQFGKPVTLSCSQTLNHNVMYWYQQKSSQAPKLLFHYYDKDFNNEADTPDNFQSRRPNTSFCFLDIRSPGLGDTAMYLCATSRDTGQGASGYTFGSGTRLTVV.

V and J are TRBV5-1 and TRBJ2-5; 9 nucleotides align to TRBD2. Unmatched junction bases numbered 18, after V lost 3 bases and J lost 9 bases. This CDR3 spans 17 amino acids. Germline CDR1 SGHRS, CDR2 YFSETQ. Here the CDR3 reads CASSYGGGARGERPQYF. Here the CDR3 DNA reads TGCGCCAGCAGCTATGGCGGGGGGGCCCGAGGGGAGAGACCCCAGTACTTC.

The V call is TRBV9, the J call TRBJ2-7; 7 bases align to TRBD2. The CDR3 length is 15 residues. J lost 3 bases, V lost 0 bases, and 6 bases had no gene match. Germline CDR1 is SGDLS and CDR2 is YYNGEE. The CDR3 region is CASSVGGGGGYEQYF. CDR3 nucleotides: TGTGCCAGCAGCGTAGGCGGCGGGGGAGGCTACGAGCAGTACTTC. Full variable domain (remainder filled in from reference TRBV9 and TRBJ2-7): DSGVTQTPKHLITATGQRVTLRCSPRSGDLSVYWYQQSLDQGLQFLIQYYNGEERAKGNILERFSAQQFPDLHSELNLSSLELGDSALYFCASSVGGGGGYEQYFGPGTRLTVT.